The 16 T cell receptor beta chains in this list originate from one sample, sequenced in a study of Ad26.COV2.S vaccination and SARS-CoV-2 variants. Measured with immunoSEQ multiplex PCR; TCRdb has only the in-frame clones, and not every one. The table lists hundreds of thousands of clones, about 87% of them singletons, with around 6.6% in the top ten. The treatment: some 19 received Ad26.COV2.S at low or high dose, single or two shots; a few received placebo; per-sample allocation not given. Samples came from day 63 after the first vaccine or placebo injection. Sequences were derived from peripheral blood, sampled in a trial of Ad26.COV2.S vaccine versus placebo. Source of these receptors: a person between 18 and 60 years old who received the Ad26.COV2.S COVID-19 vaccine or a placebo.

J is TRBJ2-5 and V is TRBV15; 11 bases match TRBD2. The CDR3 has 18 amino acids. The trim removed 6 bases at V and 7 bases at J, leaving 19 bases unmatched. Germline CDR1 reads LNHNV; CDR2 reads YYDKDF (reference sequence). DNA of the CDR3: TGTGCCACCAGTTCCCCGACGGGACTAGCGGAGATTGGCGGGACCCAGTACTTC. As protein: CATSSPTGLAEIGGTQYF.

A single count supports this clone. This chain connects TRBV18 to TRBJ2-1; 7 bases agree with TRBD2. This CDR3 has 16 amino acids. Trimming cost V 2 bases and J 6 bases; bases outside gene matches: 10. Per germline, CDR1 KGHSH and CDR2 LQKENI. As DNA, the CDR3 is TGTGCCAGCTCACCAACATCAGGACTAGTTTCCAATGAGCAGTTCTTC. Protein: CASSPTSGLVSNEQFF.

The chain is built from TRBV7-3 and TRBJ2-2, with D unresolved. Germline loops: CDR1 SGHTA, CDR2 FQGTGA. The germline V and J ends were trimmed by 2 bases and 6 bases, with 10 bases remaining between them. CDR3 size: 14 residues. The CDR3 nucleotides read TGTGCCAGCAGCTTATCACAGACGTCCGGGGAGCTGTTTTTT. Its protein is CASSLSQTSGELFF.

The V call is TRBV12-3 or TRBV12-4, the J call TRBJ1-2, with TRBD1 matching 9 bases. Trimming at V came to 6 bases and at J to 8 bases, leaving 7 bases not matched to a gene. CDR3 length equals 13 residues. The CDR3 loop is CASSIQGAAGYTF. In DNA form, the CDR3 reads TGTGCCAGCAGCATACAGGGGGCTGCGGGCTACACCTTC.

This clone was seen once. The rearrangement joins TRBV5-6 to TRBJ2-5; unclear D gene. CDR1 is SGHDT and CDR2 is YYEEEE in the germline V gene. The CDR3 spans 11 residues. V lost 2 bases, J lost 5 bases, and 4 bases lay in between. The CDR3 loop reads CASSFSETQYF. DNA of the CDR3: TGTGCCAGCAGCTTCTCGGAGACCCAGTACTTC. Using reference TRBV5-6 and TRBJ2-5 for the parts outside the CDR3, the full variable domain is DAGVTQSPTHLIKTRGQQVTLRCSPKSGHDTVSWYQQALGQGPQFIFQYYEEEERQRGNFPDRFSGHQFPNYSSELNVNALLLGDSALYLCASSFSETQYFGPGTRLLVL.

This chain joins TRBV5-4 and TRBJ2-2; D not certain. Germline loops: CDR1 SGHNT, CDR2 YYREEE (reference sequence). The CDR3 is 13 residues long. V shed 2 bases and J shed 3 bases, with 5 bases lying between them. CDR3 sequence reads: CASSLPDTGELFF. CDR3 bases: TGTGCCAGCAGCTTACCAGACACCGGGGAGCTGTTTTTT.

The J gene is TRBJ2-1, the V gene TRBV29-1; the match to TRBD2 covers 12 bases. The CDR3 runs to 15 residues. V gave up 4 bases and J gave up 9 bases; unmatched junction bases: 10. CDR1 is SQVTM and CDR2 is ANQGSEA in the germline V gene. CDR3 DNA: TGCAGCGTTGTCCGACTAGCGGGAGTTGATAGTGAGCAGTTCTTC. It yields the protein CSVVRLAGVDSEQFF.

The rearrangement joins TRBV9 to TRBJ1-2, with unresolved D. CDR3 length: 15 amino acids. The germline gives CDR1 SGDLS, CDR2 YYNGEE. Trimming pared 3 bases from V and 7 bases from J, leaving 19 bases between. In nucleotides, the CDR3 is TGTGCCAGCAGCGCTCAGAGGGAGGGTTCAGTTGGCTACACCTTC. Amino acids: CASSAQREGSVGYTF.

A single count supports this clone. This sequence joins TRBV18 and TRBJ2-7; the D is unclear. This CDR3 is built from 15 residues. V gave up 0 bases and J gave up 2 bases, with 11 bases separating them. The germline V gene encodes CDR1 KGHSH and CDR2 LQKENI. The CDR3: CASSPPARGTYEQYF. The CDR3 bases are TGTGCCAGCTCACCACCGGCACGCGGAACCTACGAGCAGTACTTC.

The rearrangement uses TRBV27 and TRBJ1-2; 9 bases are a match to TRBD1. In germline, CDR1 is MNHEY, CDR2 SMNVEV (reference sequence). The CDR3 runs to 13 residues. V gave up 5 bases and J gave up 5 bases; unmatched junction bases: 3. DNA for the CDR3: TGTGCCAGCAGTCCCGGGACAGGGTATGGCTACACCTTC. Translated, it gives CASSPGTGYGYTF.

J is TRBJ1-1 and V is TRBV5-4; possible D gene TRBD1, 5 bases. The germline V and J ends were trimmed by 1 base and 3 bases, with 7 bases remaining between them. CDR3 length equals 13 residues. Germline loops: CDR1 SGHNT, CDR2 YYREEE (reference sequence). The CDR3 bases are TGTGCCAGCAGCTTGCAGGGTTACACTGAAGCTTTCTTT. Its translation is CASSLQGYTEAFF. The full variable domain, rest sourced from reference TRBV5-4 and TRBJ1-1, is ETGVTQSPTHLIKTRGQQVTLRCSSQSGHNTVSWYQQALGQGPQFIFQYYREEENGRGNFPPRFSGLQFPNYSSELNVNALELDDSALYLCASSLQGYTEAFFGQGTRLTVV.

The chain links TRBV30 to TRBJ1-2; a weak D match, TRBD1 (6 bases). Germline V gene sequence: CDR1 GTSNPN, CDR2 SVGIG (reference sequence). The V and J ends lost 0 bases and 5 bases respectively, with 13 bases between them. The CDR3 totals 14 residues. CDR3 residues: CAWSVQSGAYGYTF. CDR3 bases: TGTGCCTGGAGTGTACAGTCAGGGGCATATGGCTACACCTTC. The whole variable domain, remainder taken from reference TRBV30 and TRBJ1-2, is SQTIHQWPATLVQPVGSPLSLECTVEGTSNPNLYWYRQAAGRGLQLLFYSVGIGQISSEVPQNLSASRPQDRQFILSSKKLLLSDSGFYLCAWSVQSGAYGYTFGSGTRLTVV.

J is TRBJ2-3 and V is TRBV30; 7 bases align to TRBD2. CDR1 is GTSNPN, CDR2 SVGIG, per germline (reference sequence). Trimming at V came to 4 bases and at J to 4 bases, leaving 8 bases not matched to a gene. The CDR3 totals 14 residues. CDR3 nucleotides: TGTGCCTGGACTAGCGGAGGCCTCCCAGATACGCAGTATTTT. Amino acid sequence: CAWTSGGLPDTQYF.

A note on this clone: This same CDR3 is encoded by further DNA sequences in the sample. The V and J genes are TRBV5-1 and TRBJ1-4; 8 bases are a match to TRBD1. Trimming at V came to 4 bases and at J to 8 bases, leaving 7 bases not matched to a gene. CDR3 length: 14 amino acids. CDR1 SGHRS and CDR2 YFSETQ come from the germline V gene. CDR3 sequence: CASSLDRVNEKLFF. The CDR3 nucleotides read TGCGCCAGCAGCCTGGACAGGGTCAACGAAAAACTGTTTTTT.

The chain links TRBV27 to TRBJ2-3; D may be TRBD2 (6 bases). Germline V lookup: CDR1 MNHEY, CDR2 SMNVEV (reference sequence). V lost 3 bases to trimming and J lost 0 bases, with 10 bases between them. This CDR3 spans 15 amino acids. CDR3 protein: CASSLRGTSTDTQYF. CDR3 DNA sequence: TGTGCCAGCAGTTTGCGCGGGACCAGCACAGATACGCAGTATTTT.

The chain combines TRBV5-4 with TRBJ1-2; perhaps TRBD1 as D (5 bases). The CDR3 contains 15 residues. Germline assignment: CDR1 SGHNT and CDR2 YYREEE (reference sequence). The V gene lost 2 bases and the J gene lost 6 bases, with 17 bases spanning the gap. CDR3 nucleotides: TGTGCCAGCAGCTTTTATCAGGGCGGTAGCGATGGCTACACCTTC. It is translated as CASSFYQGGSDGYTF.